This note documents a single T cell receptor (beta chain) sequence. TCRdb redid the calling of the 5' RACE reads with MiXCR, one entry per CDR3 protein. The data hold 1.5 million to 2 million distinct CDR3 sequences, with about 30% observed a single time. Per germline, CDR1 MNHNY and CDR2 SVGAGI (reference sequence). Deletions cut 2 bases from V and 3 bases from J, with 9 bases between. The CDR3 loop spans 14 amino acids. This sample is part of a study of identical twins. The clonotype comes from a newborn girl in good health. This chain links TRBV6-6 with TRBJ2-3; D gene unclear. Sequenced sample: cord blood. The CDR3 DNA sequence: TGTGCCAGCAGTTACCCGCGTTGGACAGATACGCAGTATTTT. Amino acids: CASSYPRWTDTQYF.